A selection of T cell receptor beta chains follows, all from one sample in a study of T cell repertoires in aging, cancer and after chemotherapy. TCRdb independently ran MiXCR on the multiplex PCR reads; one entry per CDR3 protein. The repertoire holds roughly 4,000 distinct CDR3 sequences, with roughly 30% as singletons. Material: blood. These receptors came from a human donor in good health. Each CDR3 is given with its conserved first and last residue. D genes are given only for firm matches. Not all rows give a size; the values are once, few, many and, for expanded clones, a class.

j_gene: TRBJ1-6
abundance: -
d_gene: TRBD1
v_gene: TRBV20-1
CDR3aa: CSAIADGTGKGPLHF
CDR3nt: TGCAGTGCTATCGCCGACGGGACAGGGAAAGGACCCCTCCACTTT

j_gene: TRBJ2-5
abundance: -
d_gene: -
v_gene: TRBV5-1
CDR3aa: CASSYIGRQGGETQYF
CDR3nt: TGCGCCAGCAGCTACATTGGACGGCAAGGGGGAGAGACCCAGTACTTC

j_gene: TRBJ2-3
abundance: few
d_gene: TRBD2
v_gene: TRBV20-1
CDR3aa: CSARYLAGTDTQYF
CDR3nt: TGCAGTGCTAGATACCTAGCGGGCACAGATACGCAGTATTTT

j_gene: TRBJ1-1
abundance: -
d_gene: TRBD1
v_gene: TRBV20-1
CDR3aa: CSAHRGLGNTEAFF
CDR3nt: TGCAGTGCTCACAGGGGTTTGGGGAACACTGAAGCTTTCTTT

j_gene: TRBJ2-3
abundance: medium-sized
d_gene: -
v_gene: TRBV6-5
CDR3aa: CASNQTGTGVSMSTDTQYF
CDR3nt: TGTGCCAGCAACCAGACCGGGACCGGCGTATCTATGAGCACAGATACGCAGTATTTT

j_gene: TRBJ2-3
abundance: -
d_gene: TRBD2
v_gene: TRBV10-3
CDR3aa: CAISLAVSTDTQYF
CDR3nt: TGTGCCATCAGTCTAGCGGTTAGCACAGATACGCAGTATTTT

j_gene: TRBJ2-7
abundance: -
d_gene: TRBD2
v_gene: TRBV20-1
CDR3aa: CSASGLAGGSSEQYF
CDR3nt: TGCAGTGCCTCGGGACTAGCGGGAGGCTCGTCCGAGCAGTACTTC

j_gene: TRBJ1-6
abundance: few
d_gene: -
v_gene: TRBV30
CDR3aa: CAWSGGLDSPLHF
CDR3nt: TGTGCCTGGAGTGGGGGGTTGGACTCACCCCTCCACTTT

j_gene: TRBJ1-4
abundance: medium-sized
d_gene: -
v_gene: TRBV29-1
CDR3aa: CSVEIVGVNEKLFF
CDR3nt: TGCAGCGTTGAGATAGTGGGGGTAAATGAAAAACTGTTTTTT

j_gene: TRBJ1-4
abundance: medium-sized
d_gene: -
v_gene: TRBV19
CDR3aa: CASSRSEKLFF
CDR3nt: TGTGCCAGTAGCCGCAGCGAAAAACTGTTTTTT

j_gene: TRBJ1-2
abundance: few
d_gene: -
v_gene: TRBV4-3
CDR3aa: CASSQDIGGAYGYTF
CDR3nt: TGCGCCAGCAGCCAAGATATTGGCGGTGCCTATGGCTACACCTTC

j_gene: TRBJ1-2
abundance: medium-sized
d_gene: -
v_gene: TRBV19
CDR3aa: CASSITPGLNYGYTF
CDR3nt: TGTGCCAGTAGTATAACCCCGGGGCTCAACTATGGCTACACCTTC

j_gene: TRBJ2-1
abundance: -
d_gene: TRBD1
v_gene: TRBV12-3/TRBV12-4
CDR3aa: CASSRTGAYNEQFF
CDR3nt: TGTGCCAGCAGCCGGACAGGGGCCTACAATGAGCAGTTCTTC

j_gene: TRBJ2-7
abundance: few
d_gene: -
v_gene: TRBV5-1
CDR3aa: CASSISGTLILVHEQYF
CDR3nt: TGCGCCAGCAGCATATCCGGGACCCTGATTTTGGTCCACGAGCAGTACTTC

j_gene: TRBJ1-2
abundance: few
d_gene: TRBD1
v_gene: TRBV5-4
CDR3aa: CASSPGEGAAYGYTF
CDR3nt: TGTGCCAGCAGCCCCGGCGAGGGGGCAGCCTATGGCTACACCTTC

j_gene: TRBJ2-1
abundance: -
d_gene: TRBD1
v_gene: TRBV27
CDR3aa: CASSSRTGGVLSSYNEQFF
CDR3nt: TGTGCCAGCAGTTCCAGGACAGGGGGCGTACTTAGCTCCTACAATGAGCAGTTCTTC

j_gene: TRBJ2-1
abundance: medium-sized
d_gene: -
v_gene: TRBV19
CDR3aa: CASSPGAYSSYNEQFF
CDR3nt: TGTGCCAGTAGTCCAGGAGCCTATAGCTCCTACAATGAGCAGTTCTTC

j_gene: TRBJ2-1
abundance: -
d_gene: TRBD2
v_gene: TRBV4-1
CDR3aa: CASSRHTSGSYNEQFF
CDR3nt: TGCGCCAGCAGCCGACATACTAGCGGGAGTTACAATGAGCAGTTCTTC

j_gene: TRBJ1-3
abundance: few
d_gene: TRBD1
v_gene: TRBV12-3/TRBV12-4
CDR3aa: CASSSRTGGILLSGNTIYF
CDR3nt: TGTGCCAGCAGTTCACGGACAGGGGGCATACTGCTCTCTGGAAACACCATATATTTT

j_gene: TRBJ2-2
abundance: few
d_gene: -
v_gene: TRBV20-1
CDR3aa: CSARDEREYTGELFF
CDR3nt: TGCAGTGCTAGAGATGAACGGGAGTACACCGGGGAGCTGTTTTTT

j_gene: TRBJ2-5
abundance: medium-sized
d_gene: TRBD2
v_gene: TRBV27
CDR3aa: CASSLGLAGGKPPETQYF
CDR3nt: TGTGCCAGCAGTCTCGGACTAGCGGGAGGCAAACCGCCCGAGACCCAGTACTTC

j_gene: TRBJ2-7
abundance: medium-sized
d_gene: -
v_gene: TRBV5-6
CDR3aa: CASSLVEGIYEQYF
CDR3nt: TGTGCCAGCAGCTTGGTAGAAGGGATCTACGAGCAGTACTTC

j_gene: TRBJ2-7
abundance: -
d_gene: -
v_gene: TRBV7-2
CDR3aa: CASSLAVGSHEQYF
CDR3nt: TGTGCCAGCAGCTTAGCTGTGGGGAGCCACGAGCAGTACTTC

j_gene: TRBJ2-6
abundance: few
d_gene: -
v_gene: TRBV11-2
CDR3aa: CASSARQPFSPGANVLTF
CDR3nt: TGTGCCAGCAGCGCTCGACAGCCCTTTTCCCCTGGGGCCAACGTCCTGACTTTC

j_gene: TRBJ1-6
abundance: -
d_gene: TRBD1
v_gene: TRBV4-1
CDR3aa: CASSQGPNRGYSPLHF
CDR3nt: TGCGCCAGCAGCCAAGGTCCAAACAGGGGATATTCACCCCTCCACTTT

j_gene: TRBJ2-4
abundance: -
d_gene: -
v_gene: TRBV5-5
CDR3aa: CASSSGQRTELAKNIQYF
CDR3nt: TGTGCCAGCAGCTCCGGTCAGAGGACAGAACTAGCCAAAAACATTCAGTACTTC

j_gene: TRBJ2-7
abundance: -
d_gene: -
v_gene: TRBV12-3/TRBV12-4
CDR3aa: CASSLRLGEADGNEQYF
CDR3nt: TGTGCCAGCAGTTTAAGATTAGGGGAGGCCGACGGGAACGAGCAGTACTTC

j_gene: TRBJ2-2
abundance: medium-sized
d_gene: -
v_gene: TRBV7-9
CDR3aa: CASSRRVGELFF
CDR3nt: TGTGCCAGCAGCCGCCGAGTCGGGGAGCTGTTTTTT

j_gene: TRBJ2-3
abundance: -
d_gene: TRBD2
v_gene: TRBV12-3/TRBV12-4
CDR3aa: CASSPRGSGRKDTQYF
CDR3nt: TGTGCCAGCAGTCCCCGCGGTAGCGGGAGGAAAGATACGCAGTATTTT

j_gene: TRBJ2-3
abundance: medium-sized
d_gene: TRBD1
v_gene: TRBV6-1
CDR3aa: CASSDRGRTDTQYF
CDR3nt: TGTGCCAGCAGTGACAGGGGGCGGACAGATACGCAGTATTTT

j_gene: TRBJ2-2
abundance: -
d_gene: TRBD1
v_gene: TRBV12-5
CDR3aa: CASGPGQGLTGELFF
CDR3nt: TGTGCTAGTGGTCCGGGACAGGGACTCACCGGGGAGCTGTTTTTT

j_gene: TRBJ2-6
abundance: -
d_gene: -
v_gene: TRBV7-9
CDR3aa: CASSLGGRGANVLTF
CDR3nt: TGCGCCAGCAGCTTAGGGGGTCGGGGGGCCAACGTCCTGACTTTC

j_gene: TRBJ1-1
abundance: few
d_gene: TRBD1
v_gene: TRBV11-1
CDR3aa: CASSLAGTGATEAFF
CDR3nt: TGTGCCAGCAGCTTAGCCGGGACAGGGGCAACTGAAGCTTTCTTT

j_gene: TRBJ1-1
abundance: -
d_gene: -
v_gene: TRBV20-1
CDR3aa: CSARQVLSTEAFF
CDR3nt: TGCAGTGCTAGACAGGTGCTGAGCACTGAAGCTTTCTTT

j_gene: TRBJ1-2
abundance: -
d_gene: -
v_gene: TRBV10-3
CDR3aa: CATLGGRTTVPANYGYTF
CDR3nt: TGTGCCACCCTTGGTGGAAGGACAACCGTACCCGCTAACTATGGCTACACCTTC

j_gene: TRBJ1-2
abundance: medium-sized
d_gene: -
v_gene: TRBV6-5
CDR3aa: CASRPTGRYGYTF
CDR3nt: TGTGCCAGCAGACCCACCGGGAGGTATGGCTACACCTTC

j_gene: TRBJ2-1
abundance: -
d_gene: -
v_gene: TRBV6-4
CDR3aa: CASSLMGGAYNEQFF
CDR3nt: TGTGCCAGCAGCCTGATGGGTGGGGCCTACAATGAGCAGTTCTTC

j_gene: TRBJ1-2
abundance: few
d_gene: -
v_gene: TRBV6-4
CDR3aa: CASSDWSPPYSVEGGYTF
CDR3nt: TGTGCCAGCAGTGACTGGTCCCCCCCTTACTCTGTGGAGGGTGGCTACACCTTC

j_gene: TRBJ2-5
abundance: -
d_gene: -
v_gene: TRBV6-5
CDR3aa: CASSPFWGENQETQYF
CDR3nt: TGTGCCAGCAGCCCCTTTTGGGGGGAGAATCAAGAGACCCAGTACTTC